These 20 T cell receptor beta chains were all obtained from the same sample, sequenced in a study of T cells in Graves' hyperthyroidism and ophthalmopathy. RNA transcripts were the template for amplifying TCR beta CDR3 regions. Researchers ran a first-round RT-PCR on the TCR CDR3 using the HTBI primer set. MiXCR, run by TCRdb on the multiplex PCR reads, gives a single entry per CDR3 protein. This repertoire shows roughly 580,000 distinct CDR3 sequences, around 45% found once; its top ten account for just under 8.5%. The material sequenced was peripheral blood or thyroid tissue (not recorded which). The receptors were gathered from a woman under 30 with Graves' hyperthyroidism.

The chain is built from TRBV7-9 and TRBJ2-7, with D unclear. The ends were cut back, 1 base at V and 3 bases at J, with 13 bases in the middle. The V gene's germline CDR1 is SEHNR and CDR2 FQNEAQ (reference sequence). This CDR3 is built from 15 residues. The CDR3 region has the DNA TGTGCCAGCAGCTTAGGAGCGCTTAACCGCTACGAGCAGTACTTC. Its translation: CASSLGALNRYEQYF.

This chain uses TRBV24-1 with TRBJ2-3; D unclear. V was pared by 8 bases and J by 3 bases, with 11 bases between. Germline CDR1 is KGHDR and CDR2 is SFDVKD. The CDR3 is 13 amino acids. The CDR3: CATTPDGTDTQYF. CDR3 nucleotides: TGTGCCACCACACCGGACGGTACAGATACGCAGTATTTT.

This chain uses TRBV15 with TRBJ1-6, with TRBD1 as a possible D gene (5 bases). CDR1 and CDR2 from the germline V gene are LNHNV and YYDKDF (reference sequence). V lost 3 bases and J lost 7, with 13 bases in between. This CDR3 spans 15 amino acids. The CDR3 sequence is CATSSQEGFNSPLHF. The CDR3 bases are TGTGCCACCAGCAGTCAGGAGGGGTTCAATTCACCCCTCCACTTT.

In this sample, this clonotype turned up many times. The V gene is TRBV15, the J gene TRBJ1-2; 9 bases line up with TRBD1. The trim removed 5 bases at V and 3 bases at J, leaving 4 bases unmatched. The CDR3 loop spans 14 amino acids. Germline assignment: CDR1 LNHNV and CDR2 YYDKDF (reference sequence). CDR3 in DNA: TGTGCCACCAGCCAGGACAGGGGTGACTATGGCTACACCTTC. Translating gives CATSQDRGDYGYTF. Looking up the rest from reference TRBV15 and TRBJ1-2 gives the full variable domain: DAMVIQNPRYQVTQFGKPVTLSCSQTLNHNVMYWYQQKSSQAPKLLFHYYDKDFNNEADTPDNFQSRRPNTSFCFLDIRSPGLGDTAMYLCATSQDRGDYGYTFGSGTRLTVV.

The chain links TRBV14 to TRBJ1-3; D is ambiguous. With 0 bases removed from V and 5 bases from J, the gap between germline ends came to 5 bases. The germline V gene has CDR1 SGHDN and CDR2 FVKESK. CDR3 length: 13 residues. The CDR3 sequence: CASSQDPRNTIYF. CDR3 sequence (DNA): TGTGCCAGCAGCCAAGATCCAAGAAACACCATATATTTT. Together with reference TRBV14 and TRBJ1-3, the CDR3 gives the full variable domain: EAGVTQFPSHSVIEKGQTVTLRCDPISGHDNLYWYRRVMGKEIKFLLHFVKESKQDESGMPNNRFLAERTGGTYSTLKVQPAELEDSGVYFCASSQDPRNTIYFGEGSWLTVV.

The chain is built from TRBV29-1 and TRBJ1-1; no firm D call. The CDR3 consists of 10 residues. CDR1 SQVTM and CDR2 ANQGSEA come from the germline V gene. V was pared by 4 bases and J by 6 bases, with 6 bases between. The chain's CDR3 is CSVAGPEAFF. The DNA for the CDR3 is TGCAGCGTTGCCGGGCCTGAAGCTTTCTTT.

The rearrangement joins TRBV6-5 to TRBJ1-3; maybe TRBD1 (5 bases). The CDR3 extends over 16 amino acids. V lost 2 bases and J 0 bases, leaving 11 bases between the germline ends. Germline lookup yields CDR1 MNHEY and CDR2 SVGAGI. For the CDR3, the DNA is TGTGCCAGCAGTTACAGTCCCGGGACCTCTGGAAACACCATATATTTT. Its translation: CASSYSPGTSGNTIYF.

In its sample, this clonotype was seen many times. The V and J genes are TRBV5-5 and TRBJ1-6, with no clear D. V lost 0 bases and J 9 bases, leaving 4 bases between the germline ends. This CDR3 has 12 amino acids. In germline, CDR1 is SGHKS, CDR2 YYEKEE (reference sequence). CDR3 sequence: CASSLGASPLHF. CDR3 coding DNA: TGTGCCAGCAGCTTGGGTGCTTCACCCCTCCACTTT. Together with reference TRBV5-5 and TRBJ1-6, the CDR3 gives the full variable domain: DAGVTQSPTHLIKTRGQQVTLRCSPISGHKSVSWYQQVLGQGPQFIFQYYEKEERGRGNFPDRFSARQFPNYSSELNVNALLLGDSALYLCASSLGASPLHFGNGTRLTVT.

In the case of this clonotype: The junction shows a germline mismatch at one end, possibly a read error. This chain connects TRBV12-3 or TRBV12-4 to TRBJ2-7, with 12 nucleotides matching TRBD2. The CDR3 runs to 14 residues. CDR3 DNA: TGTGCCAGCAGTCTAGCGGGAGGGCTCTCCGAGCAGTACTTC. This gives the protein CASSLAGGLSEQYF.

Ten or more counts support this clonotype. The chain carries TRBV24-1 and TRBJ1-5; D remains ambiguous. The CDR3 runs to 13 residues. CDR1 and CDR2 from the germline V gene are KGHDR and SFDVKD. Trimming took 5 bases from V and 2 from J, leaving 6 bases between them. Here the CDR3 reads CATSVQGNQPQHF. Here the CDR3 DNA reads TGTGCCACCAGTGTCCAGGGCAATCAGCCCCAGCATTTT.

The chain employs TRBV2 and TRBJ1-2, with D perhaps TRBD1 (5 bases). The germline V gene encodes CDR1 SNHLY and CDR2 FYNNEI. The V end lost 6 bases, the J end lost 8 bases, and 25 bases lay between the germline ends. This CDR3 is 16 amino acids long. The CDR3 sequence: CASSLGFGGSTGGYTF. The CDR3, as DNA: TGTGCCAGCAGCTTGGGGTTCGGGGGATCTACGGGGGGCTACACCTTC.

The CDR3 DNA follows: TGTGCCAGCAGTGCTAGAGACGGAGGCAATCAGCCCCAGCATTTT. Its protein product is CASSARDGGNQPQHF. The chain is built from TRBV2 and TRBJ1-5; D is unresolved. This CDR3 is built from 15 residues. Germline CDR1 SNHLY, CDR2 FYNNEI. Trimming took 4 bases from V and 2 from J, leaving 12 bases between them.

The chain carries TRBV7-9 and TRBJ2-5; 8 nucleotides line up with TRBD1. The CDR3 totals 15 residues. Germline CDR1 SEHNR, CDR2 FQNEAQ (reference sequence). With 5 bases clipped from V and 7 bases from J, the junction kept 12 bases outside the gene matches. The CDR3 region is CASSPYGQGEGTQYF. The CDR3 coding sequence is TGTGCCAGCAGCCCATACGGACAGGGAGAAGGGACCCAGTACTTC.

The V and J genes are TRBV12-3 or TRBV12-4 and TRBJ1-2; 7 bases align to TRBD1. The CDR3 extends over 14 amino acids. V shed 6 bases, J shed 5 bases, and the junction held 9 bases outside the gene matches. The CDR3 DNA reads TGTGCCAGCAGCCTTGAGGGGGCGCGATATGGCTACACCTTC. It is translated as CASSLEGARYGYTF.

There are a few counts of this clonotype. The chain joins TRBV5-1 to TRBJ1-5; 7 nucleotides match TRBD1. The ends lost 4 bases at V and 7 bases at J; junction bases unmatched: 11. This CDR3 region has 15 residues. The germline gives CDR1 SGHRS, CDR2 YFSETQ. The CDR3 coding sequence is TGCGCCAGCAGCCCGGGAGACAGGGAGGGGCAGCCCCAGCATTTT. It codes for CASSPGDREGQPQHF.

This clonotype has only one observation. This sequence joins TRBV12-3 or TRBV12-4 and TRBJ2-5; no clear D gene. This CDR3 has 13 residues. The V end lost 3 bases, the J end lost 7 bases, and 12 bases lay between the germline ends. CDR3 loop: CASSFATYGTQYF. The CDR3 coding sequence is TGTGCCAGCAGTTTCGCTACCTACGGGACCCAGTACTTC.

V gene TRBV25-1 combines with J gene TRBJ1-2; D may be TRBD1 (6 bases). From germline, CDR1 is MGHDK and CDR2 SYGVNS. The CDR3 consists of 17 residues. V was trimmed by 3 bases and J by 1 base, leaving 18 bases between them. CDR3 bases: TGTGCCAGCAGTGACGCGGGGGGCGTTCAACTTAACTATGGCTACACCTTC. Protein product: CASSDAGGVQLNYGYTF.

The chain employs TRBV4-1 and TRBJ1-6; D is uncertain. CDR3 size: 13 residues. Germline V lookup: CDR1 MGHRA, CDR2 YSYEKL. V lost 2 bases to trimming and J lost 8 bases, with 7 bases between them. Here the CDR3 reads CASSQPPHSPLHF. CDR3 DNA sequence: TGCGCCAGCAGCCAACCCCCCCATTCACCCCTCCACTTT.

This clonotype has ten or more counts. The V call is TRBV29-1, the J call TRBJ2-7; D call uncertain. The CDR3 sequence is 11 residues long. Deletions cut 2 bases from V and 4 bases from J, with 6 bases between. Germline assignment: CDR1 SQVTM and CDR2 ANQGSEA. The CDR3 sequence: CSVETTYEQYF. The CDR3 DNA sequence: TGCAGCGTTGAAACCACTTACGAGCAGTACTTC.

Many counts were recorded for this clonotype. This chain connects TRBV9 to TRBJ1-6, with TRBD1 as a possible D gene (6 bases). This CDR3 comprises 14 residues. Germline lookup yields CDR1 SGDLS and CDR2 YYNGEE. The V gene lost 3 bases and the J gene lost 6 bases, with 10 bases spanning the gap. In DNA form, the CDR3 reads TGTGCCAGCAGCGCACAGGGAAGTAATTCACCCCTCCACTTT. Amino acid sequence: CASSAQGSNSPLHF. Variable domain in full (rest from reference TRBV9 and TRBJ1-6): DSGVTQTPKHLITATGQRVTLRCSPRSGDLSVYWYQQSLDQGLQFLIQYYNGEERAKGNILERFSAQQFPDLHSELNLSSLELGDSALYFCASSAQGSNSPLHFGNGTRLTVT.